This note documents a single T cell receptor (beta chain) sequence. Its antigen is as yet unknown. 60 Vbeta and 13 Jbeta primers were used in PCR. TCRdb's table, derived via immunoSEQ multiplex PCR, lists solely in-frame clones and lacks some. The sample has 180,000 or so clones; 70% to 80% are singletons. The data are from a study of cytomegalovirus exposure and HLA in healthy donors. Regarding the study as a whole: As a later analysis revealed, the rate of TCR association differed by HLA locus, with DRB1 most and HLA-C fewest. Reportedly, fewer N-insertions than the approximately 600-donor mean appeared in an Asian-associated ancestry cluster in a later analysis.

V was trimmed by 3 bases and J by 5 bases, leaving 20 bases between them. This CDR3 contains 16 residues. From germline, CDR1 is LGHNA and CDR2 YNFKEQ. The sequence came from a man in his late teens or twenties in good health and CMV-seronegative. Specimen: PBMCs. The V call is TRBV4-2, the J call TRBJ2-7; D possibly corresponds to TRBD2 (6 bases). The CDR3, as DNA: TGTGCCAGCAGCCAGGCCTCCGGAGGGTCTTCAGACGAGCAGTACTTC. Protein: CASSQASGGSSDEQYF.